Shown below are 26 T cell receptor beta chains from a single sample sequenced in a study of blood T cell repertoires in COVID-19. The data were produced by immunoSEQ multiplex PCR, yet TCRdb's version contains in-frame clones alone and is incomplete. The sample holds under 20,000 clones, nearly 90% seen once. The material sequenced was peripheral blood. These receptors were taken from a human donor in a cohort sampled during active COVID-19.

The CDR3 nucleotides read TGTGCCAGCTCACTAACAGGGACCTACGAGCAGTACTTC. Translated, it gives CASSLTGTYEQYF. This chain links TRBV18 with TRBJ2-7, with D possibly matching TRBD1 (6 bases). The CDR3 runs to 13 residues. V was cut by 4 bases and J by 2 bases, with 9 bases left in between. The germline gives CDR1 KGHSH, CDR2 LQKENI.

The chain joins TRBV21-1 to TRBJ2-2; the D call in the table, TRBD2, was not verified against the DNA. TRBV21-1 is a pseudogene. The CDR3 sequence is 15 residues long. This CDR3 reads CASSKRAGGGGELFF. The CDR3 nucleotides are TGTGCCAGCAGCAAAAGAGCGGGAGGGGGCGGGGAGCTGTTTTTT.

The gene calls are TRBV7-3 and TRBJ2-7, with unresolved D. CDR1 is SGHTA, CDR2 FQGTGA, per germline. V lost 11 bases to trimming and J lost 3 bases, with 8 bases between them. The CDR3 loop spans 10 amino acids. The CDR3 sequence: CAPPHYEQYF. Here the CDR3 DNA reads TGTGCCCCCCCCCACTACGAGCAGTACTTC. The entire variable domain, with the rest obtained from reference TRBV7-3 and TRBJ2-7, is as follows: GAGVSQTPSNKVTEKGKYVELRCDPISGHTALYWYRQSLGQGPEFLIYFQGTGAADDSGLPNDRFFAVRPEGSVSTLKIQRTERGDSAVYLCAPPHYEQYFGPGTRLTVT.

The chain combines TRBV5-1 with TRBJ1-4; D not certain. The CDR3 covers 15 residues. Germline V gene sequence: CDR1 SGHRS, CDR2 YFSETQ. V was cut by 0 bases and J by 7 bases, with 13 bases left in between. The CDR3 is CASSLEAIAGEKLFF. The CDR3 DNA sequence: TGCGCCAGCAGCTTGGAAGCCATCGCGGGTGAAAAACTGTTTTTT.

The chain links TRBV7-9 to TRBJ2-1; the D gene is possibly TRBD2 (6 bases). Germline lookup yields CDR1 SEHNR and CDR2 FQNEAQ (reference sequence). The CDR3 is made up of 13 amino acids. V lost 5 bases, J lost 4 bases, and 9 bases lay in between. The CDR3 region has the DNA TGTGCCAGCAGCGCGGGATTGTACAATGAGCAGTTCTTC. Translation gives CASSAGLYNEQFF.

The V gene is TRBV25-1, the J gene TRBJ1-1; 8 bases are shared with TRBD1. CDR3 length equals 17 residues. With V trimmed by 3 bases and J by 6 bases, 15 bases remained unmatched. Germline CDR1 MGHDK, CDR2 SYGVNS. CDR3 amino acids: CASSDPKATGATAEAFF. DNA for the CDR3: TGTGCCAGCAGTGATCCCAAGGCGACAGGGGCCACGGCTGAAGCTTTCTTT. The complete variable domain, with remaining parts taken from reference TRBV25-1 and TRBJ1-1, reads EADIYQTPRYLVIGTGKKITLECSQTMGHDKMYWYQQDPGMELHLIHYSYGVNSTEKGDLSSESTVSRIRTEHFPLTLESARPSHTSQYLCASSDPKATGATAEAFFGQGTRLTVV.

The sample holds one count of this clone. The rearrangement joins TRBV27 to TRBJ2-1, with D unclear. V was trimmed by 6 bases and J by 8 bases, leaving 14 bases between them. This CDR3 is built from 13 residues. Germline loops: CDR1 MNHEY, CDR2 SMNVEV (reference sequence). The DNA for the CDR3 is TGTGCCAGCAGCTATAGGAGAGTTGATGAGCAGTTCTTC. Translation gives CASSYRRVDEQFF.

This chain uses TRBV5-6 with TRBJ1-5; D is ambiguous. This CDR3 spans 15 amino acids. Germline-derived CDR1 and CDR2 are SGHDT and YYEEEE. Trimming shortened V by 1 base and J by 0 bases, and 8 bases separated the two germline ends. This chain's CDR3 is CASSLRGFSNQPQHF. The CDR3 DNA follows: TGTGCCAGCAGCTTGAGAGGTTTTAGCAATCAGCCCCAGCATTTT.

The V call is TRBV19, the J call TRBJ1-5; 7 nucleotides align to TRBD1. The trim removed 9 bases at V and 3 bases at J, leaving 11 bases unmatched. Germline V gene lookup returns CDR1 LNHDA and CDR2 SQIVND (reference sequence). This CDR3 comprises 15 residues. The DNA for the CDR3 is TGTGCCAGGATCCACCCGGGACAGATCAATCAGCCCCAGCATTTT. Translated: CARIHPGQINQPQHF.

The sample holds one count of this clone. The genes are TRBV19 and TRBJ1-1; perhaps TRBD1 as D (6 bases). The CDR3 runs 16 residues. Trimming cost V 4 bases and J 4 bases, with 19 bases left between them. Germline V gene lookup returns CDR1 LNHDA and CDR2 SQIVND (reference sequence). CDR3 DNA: TGTGCCAGTAGTACCGCGGGGGGCTGGCGGACCACTGAAGCTTTCTTT. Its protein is CASSTAGGWRTTEAFF.

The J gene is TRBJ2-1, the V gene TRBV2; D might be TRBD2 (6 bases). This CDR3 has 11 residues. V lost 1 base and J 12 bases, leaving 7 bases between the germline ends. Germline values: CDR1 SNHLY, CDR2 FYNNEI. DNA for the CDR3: TGTGCCAGCAGTGAAGTGGGGGGGCAGTTCTTC. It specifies CASSEVGGQFF.

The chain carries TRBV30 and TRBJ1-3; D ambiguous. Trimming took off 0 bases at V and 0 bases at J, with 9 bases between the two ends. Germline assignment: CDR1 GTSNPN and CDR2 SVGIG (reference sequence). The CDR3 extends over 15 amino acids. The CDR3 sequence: CAWSVTEYSGNTIYF. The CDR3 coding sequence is TGTGCCTGGAGTGTAACAGAATACTCTGGAAACACCATATATTTT.

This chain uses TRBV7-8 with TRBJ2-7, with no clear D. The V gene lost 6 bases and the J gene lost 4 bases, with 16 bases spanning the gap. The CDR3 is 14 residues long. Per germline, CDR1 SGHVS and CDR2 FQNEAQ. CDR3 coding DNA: TGTGCCAGCAGGTCCCGGCCCCTAGAATACGAGCAGTACTTC. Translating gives CASRSRPLEYEQYF.

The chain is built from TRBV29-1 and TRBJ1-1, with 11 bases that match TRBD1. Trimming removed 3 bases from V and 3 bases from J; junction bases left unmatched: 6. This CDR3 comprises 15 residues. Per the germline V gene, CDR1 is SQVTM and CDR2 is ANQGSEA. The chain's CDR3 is CSVESRTGGYTEAFF. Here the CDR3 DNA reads TGCAGCGTTGAGTCCCGGACAGGGGGCTACACTGAAGCTTTCTTT.

In DNA, the CDR3 is TGCGCCAGCAGCGGCGGGACGAACACCGGGGAGCTGTTTTTT. The encoded protein is CASSGGTNTGELFF. This chain uses TRBV5-1 with TRBJ2-2, with a tentative D call TRBD2 (6 bases). The V and J ends lost 4 bases and 0 bases respectively, with 7 bases between them. Germline CDR1 reads SGHRS; CDR2 reads YFSETQ. The length of the CDR3 is 14 residues.

CDR3 coding DNA: TGTGCCAGCAAGGGGGCGGCACTGTACTTC. It specifies CASKGAALYF. This chain links TRBV25-1 with TRBJ2-7, with TRBD1 matching over 7 bases. After removal of 7 bases from V and 12 bases from J, the junction contained 6 bases not matched to a gene. Germline values: CDR1 MGHDK, CDR2 SYGVNS. The CDR3 runs to 10 residues.

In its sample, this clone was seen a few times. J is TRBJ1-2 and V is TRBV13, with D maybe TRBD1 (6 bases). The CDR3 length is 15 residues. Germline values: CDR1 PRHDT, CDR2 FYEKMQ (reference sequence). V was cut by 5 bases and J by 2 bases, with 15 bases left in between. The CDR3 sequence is CASSAGTPSNYGYTF. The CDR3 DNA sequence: TGTGCCAGCAGCGCCGGGACACCCTCCAACTATGGCTACACCTTC.

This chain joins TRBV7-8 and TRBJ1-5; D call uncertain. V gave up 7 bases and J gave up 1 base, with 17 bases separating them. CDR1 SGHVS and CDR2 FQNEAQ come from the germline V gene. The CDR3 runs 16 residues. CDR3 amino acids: CASTRLEARSNQPQHF. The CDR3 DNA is TGTGCCAGCACGCGTCTAGAGGCCAGAAGCAATCAGCCCCAGCATTTT.

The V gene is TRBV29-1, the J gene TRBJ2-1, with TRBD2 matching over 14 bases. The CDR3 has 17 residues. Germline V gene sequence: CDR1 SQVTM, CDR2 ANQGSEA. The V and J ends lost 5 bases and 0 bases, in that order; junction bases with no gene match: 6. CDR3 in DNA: TGCAGCGTTTCCGGGACTAGCGGGAGCCGCTCCTACAATGAGCAGTTCTTC. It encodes CSVSGTSGSRSYNEQFF.

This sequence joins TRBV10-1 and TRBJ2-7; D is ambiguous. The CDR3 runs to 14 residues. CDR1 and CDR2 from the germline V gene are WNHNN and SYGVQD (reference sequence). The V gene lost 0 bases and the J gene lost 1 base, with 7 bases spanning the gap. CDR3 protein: CASSESASSYEQYF. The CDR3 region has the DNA TGCGCCAGCAGTGAGTCGGCCTCTTCCTACGAGCAGTACTTC.

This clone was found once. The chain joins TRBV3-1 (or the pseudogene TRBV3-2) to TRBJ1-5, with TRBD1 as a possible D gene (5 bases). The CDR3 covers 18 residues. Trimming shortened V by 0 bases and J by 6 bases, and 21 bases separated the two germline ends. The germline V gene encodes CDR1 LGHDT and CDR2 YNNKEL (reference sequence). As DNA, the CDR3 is TGTGCCAGCAGCCAAGATTTAAGGTACCGGGACTGTAGTCAGCCCCAGCATTTT. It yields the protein CASSQDLRYRDCSQPQHF.

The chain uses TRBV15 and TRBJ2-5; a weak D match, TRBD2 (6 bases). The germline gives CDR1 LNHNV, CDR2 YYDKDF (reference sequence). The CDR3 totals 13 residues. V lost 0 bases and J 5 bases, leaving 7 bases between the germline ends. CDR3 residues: CATSRDREETQYF. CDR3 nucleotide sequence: TGTGCCACCAGCAGAGATCGGGAGGAGACCCAGTACTTC. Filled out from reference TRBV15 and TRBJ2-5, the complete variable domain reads DAMVIQNPRYQVTQFGKPVTLSCSQTLNHNVMYWYQQKSSQAPKLLFHYYDKDFNNEADTPDNFQSRRPNTSFCFLDIRSPGLGDTAMYLCATSRDREETQYFGPGTRLLVL.

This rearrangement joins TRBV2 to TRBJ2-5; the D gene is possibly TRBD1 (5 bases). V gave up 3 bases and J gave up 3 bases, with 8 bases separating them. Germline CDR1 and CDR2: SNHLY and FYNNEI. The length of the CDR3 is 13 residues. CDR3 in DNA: TGTGCCAGCAGTGATGGCAGGGAAGAGACCCAGTACTTC. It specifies CASSDGREETQYF. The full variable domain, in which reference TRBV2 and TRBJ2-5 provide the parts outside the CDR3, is EPEVTQTPSHQVTQMGQEVILRCVPISNHLYFYWYRQILGQKVEFLVSFYNNEISEKSEIFDDQFSVERPDGSNFTLKIRSTKLEDSAMYFCASSDGREETQYFGPGTRLLVL.

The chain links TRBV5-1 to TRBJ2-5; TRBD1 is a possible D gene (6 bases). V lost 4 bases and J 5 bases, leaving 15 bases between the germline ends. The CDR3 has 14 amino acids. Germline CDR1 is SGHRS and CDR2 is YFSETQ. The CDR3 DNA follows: TGCGCCAGCAGCCGTCGGGACACGGGGGAGACCCAGTACTTC. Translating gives CASSRRDTGETQYF.

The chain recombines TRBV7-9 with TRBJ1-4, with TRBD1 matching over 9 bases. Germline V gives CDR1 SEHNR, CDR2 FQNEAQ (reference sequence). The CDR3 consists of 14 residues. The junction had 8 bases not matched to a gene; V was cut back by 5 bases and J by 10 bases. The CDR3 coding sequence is TGTGCCAGCAGCCGACAGGGGGAAGCGGCAAAACTGTTTTTT. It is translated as CASSRQGEAAKLFF.

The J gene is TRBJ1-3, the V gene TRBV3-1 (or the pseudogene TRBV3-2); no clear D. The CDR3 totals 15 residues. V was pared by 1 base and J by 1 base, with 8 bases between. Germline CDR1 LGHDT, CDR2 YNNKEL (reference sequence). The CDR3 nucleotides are TGTGCCAGCAGCCAAGGATCCAGGTCTGGAAACACCATATATTTT. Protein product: CASSQGSRSGNTIYF.